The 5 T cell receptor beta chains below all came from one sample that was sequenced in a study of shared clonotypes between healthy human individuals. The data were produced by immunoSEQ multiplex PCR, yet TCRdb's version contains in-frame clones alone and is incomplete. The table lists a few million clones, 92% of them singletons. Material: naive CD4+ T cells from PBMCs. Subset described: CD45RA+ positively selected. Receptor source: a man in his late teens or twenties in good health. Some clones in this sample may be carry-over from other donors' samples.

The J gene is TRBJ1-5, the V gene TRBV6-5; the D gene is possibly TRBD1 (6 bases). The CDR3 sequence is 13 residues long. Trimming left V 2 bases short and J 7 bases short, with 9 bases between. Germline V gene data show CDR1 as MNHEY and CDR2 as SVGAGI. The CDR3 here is CASSYQGRQPQHF. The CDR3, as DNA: TGTGCCAGCAGTTACCAGGGGCGACAGCCCCAGCATTTT.

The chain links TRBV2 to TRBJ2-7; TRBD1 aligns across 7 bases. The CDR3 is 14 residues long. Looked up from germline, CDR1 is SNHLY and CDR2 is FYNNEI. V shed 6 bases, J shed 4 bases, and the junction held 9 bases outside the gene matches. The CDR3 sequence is CASRGNRGAYEQYF. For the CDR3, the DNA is TGTGCCAGCAGGGGAAACAGGGGCGCTTACGAGCAGTACTTC. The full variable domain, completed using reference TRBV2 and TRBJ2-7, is EPEVTQTPSHQVTQMGQEVILRCVPISNHLYFYWYRQILGQKVEFLVSFYNNEISEKSEIFDDQFSVERPDGSNFTLKIRSTKLEDSAMYFCASRGNRGAYEQYFGPGTRLTVT.

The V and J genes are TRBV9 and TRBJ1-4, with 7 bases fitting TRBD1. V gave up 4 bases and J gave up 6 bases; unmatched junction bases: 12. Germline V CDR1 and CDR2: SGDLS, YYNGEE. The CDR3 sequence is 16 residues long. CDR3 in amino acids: CASSPLQGGSYEKLFF. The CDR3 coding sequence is TGTGCCAGCAGCCCCCTCCAGGGGGGCTCGTATGAAAAACTGTTTTTT.

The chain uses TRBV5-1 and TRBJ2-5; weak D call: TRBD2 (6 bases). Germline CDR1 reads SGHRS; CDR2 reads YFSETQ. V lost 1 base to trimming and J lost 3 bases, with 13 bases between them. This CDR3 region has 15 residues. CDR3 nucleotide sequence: TGCGCCAGCAGCTTGAGAGTCGGAGGGGAAGAGACCCAGTACTTC. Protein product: CASSLRVGGEETQYF.

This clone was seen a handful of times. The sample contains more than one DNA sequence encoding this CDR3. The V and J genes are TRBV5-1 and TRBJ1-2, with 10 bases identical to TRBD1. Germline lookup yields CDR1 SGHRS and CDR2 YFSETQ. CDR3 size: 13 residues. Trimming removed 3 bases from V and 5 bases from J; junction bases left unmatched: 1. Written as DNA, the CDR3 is TGCGCCAGCAGCTCGGGACAGGGGTATGGCTACACCTTC. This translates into CASSSGQGYGYTF.